Listed here is a single TCR beta chain. This sample is part of a study of blood T cell repertoires in COVID-19. The overall study: Some COVID-19 samples were acute and others convalescent; all came from the United States, Italy and Spain. PBMCs, B-cell-depleted T cells, or T cells were the source of the cDNA or gDNA that made up the material.

Authors' analysis steps: It was from reference gene primer amplification that nucleated cell counts were estimated. Assay used: immunoSEQ multiplex PCR; TCRdb lists only in-frame clones, some missing. The DNA was the basis for D and trimming; V, J and clone size are from that table. The repertoire holds about 100,000 clones, 70% to 90% seen once, with around 6.5% in the top ten. Sequencing was performed on peripheral blood. The clonotype was recovered from a man between 50 and 59 years old with active or convalescent COVID-19.

The CDR3 coding sequence is TGTGCCAGCAGTCCTACTAGAGCCTACGAGCAGTACTTC. It yields the protein CASSPTRAYEQYF. The chain links TRBV27 to TRBJ2-7; D is perhaps TRBD2 (5 bases). Trimming pared 5 bases from V and 2 bases from J, leaving 10 bases between. Germline CDR1 MNHEY, CDR2 SMNVEV (reference sequence). This CDR3 spans 13 amino acids.